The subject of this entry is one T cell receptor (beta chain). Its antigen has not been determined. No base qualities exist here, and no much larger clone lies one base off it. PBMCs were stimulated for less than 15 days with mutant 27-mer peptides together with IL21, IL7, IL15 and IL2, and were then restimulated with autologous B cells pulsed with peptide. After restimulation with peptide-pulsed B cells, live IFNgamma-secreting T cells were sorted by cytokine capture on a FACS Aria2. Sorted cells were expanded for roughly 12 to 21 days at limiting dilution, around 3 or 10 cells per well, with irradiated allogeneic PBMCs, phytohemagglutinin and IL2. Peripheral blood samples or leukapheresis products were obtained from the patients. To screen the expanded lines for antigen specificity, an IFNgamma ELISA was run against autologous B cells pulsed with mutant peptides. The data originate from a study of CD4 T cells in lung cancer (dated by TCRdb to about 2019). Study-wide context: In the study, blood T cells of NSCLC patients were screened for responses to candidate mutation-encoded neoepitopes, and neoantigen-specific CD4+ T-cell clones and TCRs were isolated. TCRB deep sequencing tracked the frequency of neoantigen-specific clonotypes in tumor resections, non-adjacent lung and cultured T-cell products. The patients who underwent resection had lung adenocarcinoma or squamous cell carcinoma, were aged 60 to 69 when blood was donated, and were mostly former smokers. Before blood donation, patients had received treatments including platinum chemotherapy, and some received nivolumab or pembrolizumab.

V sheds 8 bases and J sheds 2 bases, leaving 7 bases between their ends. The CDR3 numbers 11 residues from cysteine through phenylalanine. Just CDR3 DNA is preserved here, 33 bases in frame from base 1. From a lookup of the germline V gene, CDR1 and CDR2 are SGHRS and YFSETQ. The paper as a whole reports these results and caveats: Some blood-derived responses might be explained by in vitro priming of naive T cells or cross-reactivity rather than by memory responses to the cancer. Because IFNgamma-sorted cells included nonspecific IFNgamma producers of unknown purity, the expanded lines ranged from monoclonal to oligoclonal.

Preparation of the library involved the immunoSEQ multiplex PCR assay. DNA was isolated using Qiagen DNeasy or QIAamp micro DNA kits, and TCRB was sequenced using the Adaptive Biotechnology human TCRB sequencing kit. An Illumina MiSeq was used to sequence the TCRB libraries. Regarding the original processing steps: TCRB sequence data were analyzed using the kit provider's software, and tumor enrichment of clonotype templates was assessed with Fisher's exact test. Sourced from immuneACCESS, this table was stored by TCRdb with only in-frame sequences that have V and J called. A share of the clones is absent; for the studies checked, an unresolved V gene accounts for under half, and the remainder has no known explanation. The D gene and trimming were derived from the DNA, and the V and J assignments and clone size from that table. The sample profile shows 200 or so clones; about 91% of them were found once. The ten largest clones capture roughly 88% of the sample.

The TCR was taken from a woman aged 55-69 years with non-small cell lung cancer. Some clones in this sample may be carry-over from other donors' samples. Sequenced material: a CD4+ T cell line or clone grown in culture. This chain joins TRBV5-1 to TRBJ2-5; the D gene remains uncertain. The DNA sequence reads TGCGCCAGTGCGGATCAAGAGACCCAGTACTTC. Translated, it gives CASADQETQYF.